This T cell receptor (beta chain) derives from a study of shared clonotypes between healthy human individuals. Study context: Donors had three CD4 naive, three CD4 memory, two CD8 naive and one CD8 memory plate apiece.

Generated by immunoSEQ multiplex PCR, the TCRdb table keeps only in-frame clones and is missing some. The profile shows approximately 2,000,000 clones, less than 95% of them singletons. The CDR3 is made up of 13 amino acids. Between the trimmed V and J ends, which lost 0 bases and 2 bases, there was a span of 5 bases. Germline V CDR1 and CDR2: SGHNT, YYREEE (reference sequence). A word on this clone: The sample holds other DNA sequences that translate to the same CDR3.

The origin of this receptor is a man aged 18 to 30 in good health. Some clones in this sample may be carry-over from other donors' samples. Sequencing was carried out using naive CD4+ T cells from PBMCs. Sample subset: CD45RA+ positively selected. This chain links TRBV5-4 with TRBJ1-2; no clear D gene. In nucleotides, the CDR3 is TGTGCCAGCAGCTTGGACCGCAACTATGGCTACACCTTC. This sequence encodes CASSLDRNYGYTF.